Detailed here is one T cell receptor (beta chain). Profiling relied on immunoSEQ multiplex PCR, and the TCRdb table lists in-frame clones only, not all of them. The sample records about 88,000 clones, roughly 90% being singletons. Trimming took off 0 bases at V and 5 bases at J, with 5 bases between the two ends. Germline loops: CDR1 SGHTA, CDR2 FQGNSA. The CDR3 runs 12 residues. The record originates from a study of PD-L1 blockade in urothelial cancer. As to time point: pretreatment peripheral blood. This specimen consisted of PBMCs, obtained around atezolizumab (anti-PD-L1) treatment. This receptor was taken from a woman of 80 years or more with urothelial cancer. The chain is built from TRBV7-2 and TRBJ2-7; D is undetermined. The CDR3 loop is CASSLAAHEQYF. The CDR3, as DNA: TGTGCCAGCAGCTTAGCGGCCCACGAGCAGTACTTC.